Presented here are 26 T cell receptor beta chains from one specimen sequenced in a study of T-cell memory formation after mild COVID-19 (dated by TCRdb to the early 2020s). Libraries were constructed by 5' RACE. TCRdb lists the instrument as Illumina NovaSeq 6000. TCRdb cleaned the public reads at Q25 with fastp, built clones with MiXCR and kept in-frame beta chains. Each record represents a unique CDR3 protein, reported with the most common genes and DNA among its rows. In all, the sample holds a few hundred thousand distinct CDR3 sequences, and approximately 24% of those were seen once. The ten largest account for 8.8% of the sample. Sequencing was done on a sample of PBMCs or a T cell subset sorted from them (not recorded which). The source is an adult woman who had mild COVID-19 (a few samples of this study predate the infection). The sample titles of this study are shuffled in the database, so cell type and time point are left out; the donor was told from shared clones.

This clonotype was counted ten times or more. One end of the junction is discordant with germline, which a read error may explain. The CDR3 bases are TGTGCCAGCAGTGAAAGGCGGTCACCGGGACTAGAAGGCTTC. Translating it yields CASSERRSPGLEGF. The chain carries TRBV12-3 or TRBV12-4 and TRBJ2-5, with 8 nucleotides matching TRBD2. CDR3 length: 14 residues.

The chain combines TRBV12-3 or TRBV12-4 with TRBJ1-2, with 7 bases identical to TRBD1. The CDR3 has 14 amino acids. The ends lost 1 base at V and 7 bases at J; junction bases unmatched: 6. CDR3 nucleotides: TGTGCCAGCAGTTTAGGCAGGAGGACAGGTGGCTACACCTTC. Translation: CASSLGRRTGGYTF.

The sample holds a few counts of this clonotype. This chain links TRBV5-6 with TRBJ1-2, with TRBD1 matching over 8 bases. After removal of 4 bases from V and 6 bases from J, the junction contained 8 bases not matched to a gene. Germline V lookup: CDR1 SGHDT, CDR2 YYEEEE. The CDR3 length is 14 residues. The DNA of the CDR3 is TGTGCCAGCAGCGGCAGGGGGCGCCTACATGGCTACACCTTC. This encodes CASSGRGRLHGYTF.

The chain couples TRBV6-1 to TRBJ2-7; either TRBD1 or TRBD2 may supply D (5 bases each). V lost 0 bases, J lost 2 bases, and 8 bases lay in between. The germline gives CDR1 MNHNS, CDR2 SASEGT. The CDR3 extends over 14 amino acids. The CDR3 DNA sequence: TGTGCCAGCAGTGAAGCCGAGGGGCCCTACGAGCAGTACTTC. It translates to CASSEAEGPYEQYF.

This clonotype was seen more than once but under ten times. V usage is TRBV12-3 or TRBV12-4 and J usage is TRBJ1-2, with D maybe TRBD1 (6 bases). V gave up 0 bases and J gave up 3 bases, with 11 bases separating them. The CDR3 covers 15 residues. This CDR3 is CASSLARQEYYGYTF. The CDR3 nucleotides read TGTGCCAGCAGTTTAGCGCGACAGGAGTACTATGGCTACACCTTC.

Only a few counts were recorded for this clonotype. V usage is TRBV20-1 and J usage is TRBJ2-7; maybe TRBD2 (5 bases). CDR3 length: 13 residues. CDR1 DFQATT and CDR2 SNEGSKA come from the germline V gene (reference sequence). Here the CDR3 DNA reads TGCAGCCCCCATGGCGGGTTAACCTACGAGCAGTACTTC. It encodes CSPHGGLTYEQYF.

DNA of the CDR3: TGTGCCAGCAGCTCCCAAGTCTGGCAGGCCACTGAAGCTTTCTTT. Protein product: CASSSQVWQATEAFF. The chain carries TRBV7-3 and TRBJ1-1; no clear D. The V end was cut by 4 bases, the J end by 4 bases, with 16 bases between. The CDR3 length is 15 residues. Germline CDR1 reads SGHTA; CDR2 reads FQGTGA.

In its sample, this clonotype was seen many times. The gene calls are TRBV7-2 and TRBJ2-1, with TRBD2 matching over 9 bases. The CDR3 consists of 16 residues. Germline V gene sequence: CDR1 SGHTA, CDR2 FQGNSA. Trimming took 5 bases from V and 0 from J; bases not matched to a gene: 5. CDR3 bases: TGTGCCAGCAGCCTTAGCGGGAGAGACTCCTACAATGAGCAGTTCTTC. This translates into CASSLSGRDSYNEQFF.

This clonotype was seen a few times. The gene calls are TRBV29-1 and TRBJ2-7; D might be TRBD2 (6 bases). Trimming left V 5 bases short and J 3 bases short, with 11 bases between. Germline V gene lookup returns CDR1 SQVTM and CDR2 ANQGSEA. There are 12 residues in the CDR3. The CDR3 bases are TGCAGCGTTTCCCGCGGGAACTACGAGCAGTACTTC. It is translated as CSVSRGNYEQYF.

The table lists this clonotype with many counts. V gene TRBV5-1 combines with J gene TRBJ2-7; the match to TRBD2 covers 8 bases. This CDR3 is built from 14 residues. V lost 4 bases, J lost 2 bases, and 5 bases stayed unmatched. Germline CDR1 SGHRS, CDR2 YFSETQ. CDR3 amino acids: CASSGSGAPYEQYF. Here the CDR3 DNA reads TGCGCCAGCAGCGGTAGCGGGGCACCCTACGAGCAGTACTTC. The variable domain in full, completed from reference TRBV5-1 and TRBJ2-7, reads KAGVTQTPRYLIKTRGQQVTLSCSPISGHRSVSWYQQTPGQGLQFLFEYFSETQRNKGNFPGRFSGRQFSNSRSEMNVSTLELGDSALYLCASSGSGAPYEQYFGPGTRLTVT.

J is TRBJ2-2 and V is TRBV5-4, with TRBD1 matching over 7 bases. There are 15 residues in the CDR3. CDR1 and CDR2 from the germline V gene are SGHNT and YYREEE (reference sequence). V gave up 4 bases and J gave up 4 bases; unmatched junction bases: 7. CDR3 residues: CASSPQGQSTGELFF. CDR3 nucleotides: TGTGCCAGCAGCCCACAGGGACAGAGCACCGGGGAGCTGTTTTTT. The full variable domain, rest sourced from reference TRBV5-4 and TRBJ2-2, is ETGVTQSPTHLIKTRGQQVTLRCSSQSGHNTVSWYQQALGQGPQFIFQYYREEENGRGNFPPRFSGLQFPNYSSELNVNALELDDSALYLCASSPQGQSTGELFFGEGSRLTVL.

The chain couples TRBV7-3 to TRBJ2-5; D gene uncertain. Trimming shortened V by 3 bases and J by 2 bases, and 7 bases separated the two germline ends. The CDR3 extends over 13 amino acids. Germline loops: CDR1 SGHTA, CDR2 FQGTGA. This CDR3 reads CASSLNQQETQYF. The CDR3 bases are TGTGCCAGCAGCTTGAACCAGCAAGAGACCCAGTACTTC.

The chain is built from TRBV7-9 and TRBJ2-3; no clear D. Trimming took off 5 bases at V and 1 base at J, with 13 bases between the two ends. In germline, CDR1 is SEHNR, CDR2 FQNEAQ (reference sequence). The CDR3 consists of 15 residues. The CDR3 protein is CASSPRRMGTDTQYF. Written as DNA, the CDR3 is TGTGCCAGCAGCCCCAGGCGGATGGGCACAGATACGCAGTATTTT.

This clonotype was detected only a few times. The chain couples TRBV9 to TRBJ1-5, with D tentatively TRBD1 (5 bases). The CDR3 has 15 amino acids. The germline CDR1 and CDR2 sequences are SGDLS and YYNGEE. V lost 3 bases and J lost 1, with 11 bases in between. The CDR3 reads CASSATRASNQPQHF. As DNA, the CDR3 is TGTGCCAGCAGCGCAACCAGGGCAAGCAATCAGCCCCAGCATTTT. The whole variable domain, filled in from reference TRBV9 and TRBJ1-5, reads DSGVTQTPKHLITATGQRVTLRCSPRSGDLSVYWYQQSLDQGLQFLIQYYNGEERAKGNILERFSAQQFPDLHSELNLSSLELGDSALYFCASSATRASNQPQHFGDGTRLSIL.

This clonotype was counted at least ten times. The chain uses TRBV7-6 and TRBJ2-3, with D tentatively TRBD2 (5 bases). The germline V gene has CDR1 SGHVS and CDR2 FNYEAQ. Trimming removed 1 base at V and 0 bases at J, with 8 bases between. This CDR3 is built from 15 residues. The DNA of the CDR3 is TGTGCCAGCAGCTTAGGGACTGCTAGCACAGATACGCAGTATTTT. This gives the protein CASSLGTASTDTQYF.

This clonotype appeared a few times. The CDR3: CASSLSKGQNNEQFF. CDR3 bases: TGTGCCAGCAGTTTATCGAAGGGACAGAACAATGAGCAGTTCTTC. The genes are TRBV27 and TRBJ2-1; 7 nucleotides agree with TRBD1. Germline V gene lookup returns CDR1 MNHEY and CDR2 SMNVEV (reference sequence). The CDR3 spans 15 residues. V lost 0 bases to trimming and J lost 5 bases; unmatched junction nucleotides: 4.

This clonotype was detected ten times or more. The chain couples TRBV27 to TRBJ2-7; 11 bases match TRBD1. Germline V gene sequence: CDR1 MNHEY, CDR2 SMNVEV (reference sequence). CDR3 length equals 16 residues. The J segment lost 4 bases and the V segment lost 6 bases, leaving 11 bases of the junction unmatched. Written as DNA, the CDR3 is TGTGCCAGCAGCCCAGGACAGGGGGCGCCTACTTACGAGCAGTACTTC. Protein: CASSPGQGAPTYEQYF.

This chain links TRBV25-1 with TRBJ1-2; D uncertain. The CDR3 has 12 amino acids. Germline-derived CDR1 and CDR2 are MGHDK and SYGVNS. Trimming pared 2 bases from V and 4 bases from J, leaving 5 bases between. CDR3 loop: CASSEEGYGYTF. The CDR3 nucleotides read TGTGCCAGCAGTGAAGAGGGCTATGGCTACACCTTC.

V and J are TRBV5-6 and TRBJ2-1, with a tentative D call TRBD2 (6 bases). Trimming removed 4 bases at V and 0 bases at J, with 14 bases between. CDR3 length: 16 residues. Germline V gene sequence: CDR1 SGHDT, CDR2 YYEEEE. This CDR3 reads CASSHYDGSSYNEQFF. The CDR3 DNA sequence: TGTGCCAGCAGCCATTACGACGGGAGCTCCTACAATGAGCAGTTCTTC.

The V gene is TRBV9, the J gene TRBJ2-1; D uncertain. Germline V gene data show CDR1 as SGDLS and CDR2 as YYNGEE. The CDR3 is 17 residues long. V was shortened by 4 bases and J by 3 bases, with 20 bases between the two germline ends. This chain's CDR3 is CASSPLSTGDHYNEQFF. The CDR3 DNA reads TGTGCCAGCAGCCCCCTTTCGACGGGTGACCACTACAATGAGCAGTTCTTC. The full variable domain, rest sourced from reference TRBV9 and TRBJ2-1, is DSGVTQTPKHLITATGQRVTLRCSPRSGDLSVYWYQQSLDQGLQFLIQYYNGEERAKGNILERFSAQQFPDLHSELNLSSLELGDSALYFCASSPLSTGDHYNEQFFGPGTRLTVL.

This chain joins TRBV6-2 or TRBV6-3 and TRBJ2-5; D is undetermined. The V end was cut by 4 bases, the J end by 6 bases, with 12 bases between. The CDR3 consists of 13 residues. Germline-derived CDR1 and CDR2 are MNHEY and SVGEGT. CDR3: CASSLGLGKTQYF. In nucleotides, the CDR3 is TGTGCCAGCAGTTTGGGTTTGGGAAAGACCCAGTACTTC.

This clonotype was seen only a few times. V gene TRBV6-5 combines with J gene TRBJ1-1; D unresolved. Deletions cut 2 bases from V and 1 base from J, with 8 bases between. Germline CDR1 MNHEY, CDR2 SVGAGI. The CDR3 has 14 amino acids. The CDR3 bases are TGTGCCAGCAGTTACGGGGTCTGGAACACTGAAGCTTTCTTT. This translates into CASSYGVWNTEAFF.

The gene calls are TRBV7-6 and TRBJ1-1; D is uncertain. V was cut by 5 bases and J by 4 bases, with 11 bases left in between. CDR3 length: 13 amino acids. Germline V gene sequence: CDR1 SGHVS, CDR2 FNYEAQ. The CDR3 nucleotides read TGTGCCAGCAGCGCGGGGATACGCACTGAAGCTTTCTTT. Its protein is CASSAGIRTEAFF. Full variable domain (remainder filled in from reference TRBV7-6 and TRBJ1-1): GAGVSQSPRYKVTKRGQDVALRCDPISGHVSLYWYRQALGQGPEFLTYFNYEAQQDKSGLPNDRFSAERPEGSISTLTIQRTEQRDSAMYRCASSAGIRTEAFFGQGTRLTVV.

The chain has TRBV6-1 and TRBJ1-4, with D hard to call. V lost 4 bases to trimming and J lost 10 bases, with 19 bases between them. The V gene's germline CDR1 is MNHNS and CDR2 SASEGT. The CDR3 covers 15 residues. The CDR3 protein is CASSVSNKGTGKLFF. In DNA, the CDR3 is TGTGCCAGCAGTGTATCGAACAAGGGAACCGGAAAACTGTTTTTT.

This clonotype was detected only a few times. The rearrangement uses TRBV9 and TRBJ1-5; D ambiguous. Trimming pared 0 bases from V and 6 bases from J, leaving 7 bases between. The CDR3 totals 13 residues. The germline V gene encodes CDR1 SGDLS and CDR2 YYNGEE. CDR3: CASSVDAGQPQHF. In DNA form, the CDR3 reads TGTGCCAGCAGCGTAGACGCTGGTCAGCCCCAGCATTTT.

Only a few counts were recorded for this clonotype. The chain uses TRBV7-2 and TRBJ1-1; D is uncertain. The CDR3 covers 15 residues. CDR1 is SGHTA and CDR2 is FQGNSA in the germline V gene. V lost 3 bases and J lost 0, with 11 bases in between. CDR3 protein: CASSFWRPMNTEAFF. Here the CDR3 DNA reads TGTGCCAGCAGCTTTTGGCGGCCCATGAACACTGAAGCTTTCTTT.